The sequence of this T cell receptor (beta chain) was determined in a study of blood T cell repertoires in COVID-19. For the study at large: Whether acute or convalescent, the COVID-19 samples came from the United States, Italy and Spain. The cDNA or gDNA used as material had been derived from T cells, B-cell-depleted T cells, or PBMCs.

In the authors' workflow: Counts of nucleated cells, estimated from reference gene primer amplification, were obtained. Clones were sequenced by immunoSEQ multiplex PCR, and TCRdb holds only the in-frame ones, with some missing. That table furnishes V, J and clone size, whereas the DNA furnished D and trimming. The sample holds roughly 250,000 clones, about nine tenths seen once. J gave up 6 bases and V 7 bases, and 6 bases lay outside the gene matches. CDR1 is MDHEN, CDR2 SYDVKM, per germline. The CDR3 runs to 13 residues. Cohort assignment relied on participant-reported clinical history. This receptor was identified in a man aged 45 to 65 who had been exposed to COVID-19. The sample was PBMCs or T cells enriched from blood (not recorded which). The genes are TRBV28 and TRBJ2-7; 10 nucleotides align to TRBD2. The CDR3 region has the DNA TGTGCCAGCACTCGGGCTAGCGGGGGCGAGCAGTACTTC. As protein: CASTRASGGEQYF.